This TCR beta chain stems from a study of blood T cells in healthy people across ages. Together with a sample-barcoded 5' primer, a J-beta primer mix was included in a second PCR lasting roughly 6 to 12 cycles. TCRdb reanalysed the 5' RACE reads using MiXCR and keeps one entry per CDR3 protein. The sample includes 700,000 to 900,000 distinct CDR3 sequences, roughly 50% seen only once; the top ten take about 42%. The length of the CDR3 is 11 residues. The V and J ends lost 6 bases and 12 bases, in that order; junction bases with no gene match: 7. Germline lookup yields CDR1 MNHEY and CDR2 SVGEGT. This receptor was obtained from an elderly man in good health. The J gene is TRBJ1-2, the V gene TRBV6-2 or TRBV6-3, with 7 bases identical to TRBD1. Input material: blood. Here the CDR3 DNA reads TGTGCCAGCAGCGATGGGACAGATAACACCTTC. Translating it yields CASSDGTDNTF.